These T cell receptor beta chains were read from a single sample in a study of blood T cell repertoires in COVID-19. The data were produced by immunoSEQ multiplex PCR, yet TCRdb's version contains in-frame clones alone and is incomplete. The sample lists about 50,000 clones, 86% occurring once. Sequenced: peripheral blood. The receptor set was obtained from a woman aged 55-69 years with acute or convalescent COVID-19. CDR3s include the opening cysteine and the closing phenylalanine or tryptophan. A D gene is named only where the DNA matches it firmly. The size entry is marked missing in some rows and otherwise reads once, few, many or a size class.

TRBV5-8	NA	TRBJ1-4	NA	CASSLIRGEKLFF	TGTGCCAGCAGCTTGATTAGGGGTGAAAAACTGTTTTTT
TRBV5-1	NA	TRBJ1-2	NA	CASSLDRESYGYTF	TGCGCCAGCAGCTTGGACAGGGAGTCTTACGGCTACACCTTC
TRBV6-5	NA	TRBJ1-2	TRBD1	CASSYTGQGAGYTF	TGTGCCAGCAGTTACACAGGACAGGGAGCTGGCTACACCTTC
TRBV6-1	NA	TRBJ1-5	NA	CASSALPTTRGDQPQHF	TGTGCCAGCAGTGCTTTACCCACAACCCGGGGGGATCAGCCCCAGCATTTT
TRBV9	NA	TRBJ1-4	NA	CASSPRSGGATNEKLFF	TGTGCCAGCAGCCCCCGATCGGGGGGCGCGACTAATGAAAAACTGTTTTTT
TRBV7-6	NA	TRBJ2-1	TRBD2	CASSLGGLAGGREQFF	TGTGCCAGCAGCTTAGGAGGTCTAGCGGGAGGAAGGGAGCAGTTCTTC
TRBV20-1	NA	TRBJ2-7	NA	CSARDISYEQYF	TGCAGTGCTCGTGACATCTCCTACGAGCAGTACTTC
TRBV28	NA	TRBJ2-7	TRBD1	CASSPSGQFCEQYF	TGTGCCAGCAGTCCCTCGGGACAGTTCTGCGAGCAGTACTTC
TRBV5-1	NA	TRBJ2-1	TRBD1	CASSVDRGLTDWLSYNEQFF	TGCGCCAGCAGCGTTGACAGGGGGCTAACCGATTGGCTCTCCTACAATGAGCAGTTCTTC
TRBV30	few	TRBJ2-7	TRBD2	CAWSGITSGSYEQYF	TGTGCCTGGAGTGGTATTACTAGCGGAAGCTACGAGCAGTACTTC
TRBV4-2	NA	TRBJ2-2	TRBD2	CASSQELAGSGELFF	TGTGCCAGCAGCCAAGAGCTAGCGGGATCCGGGGAGCTGTTTTTT
TRBV7-9	NA	TRBJ2-7	NA	CASSQDSSYEQYF	TGTGCCAGCAGCCAGGACAGCTCCTACGAGCAGTACTTC
TRBV24-1	NA	TRBJ1-1	NA	CATSDPRQGPSTEAFF	TGTGCCACCAGTGATCCCCGGCAGGGCCCGAGCACTGAAGCTTTCTTT
TRBV5-6	NA	TRBJ1-3	NA	CASSLGSNTIYF	TGTGCCAGCAGCTTGGGGAGTAACACCATATATTTT
TRBV4-2	NA	TRBJ1-1	NA	CASSRIPTSNTEAFF	TGTGCCAGCAGCCGGATCCCGACAAGCAACACTGAAGCTTTCTTT
TRBV4-2	NA	TRBJ1-1	TRBD1	CASSQQFGQGLSEAFF	TGTGCCAGCAGCCAGCAGTTCGGACAGGGCCTATCTGAAGCTTTCTTT
TRBV5-1	once	TRBJ2-2	NA	CASSFRGADTGELFF	TGCGCCAGCAGCTTCCGGGGGGCCGACACCGGGGAGCTGTTTTTT
TRBV19	NA	TRBJ1-5	NA	CASSQEGRNQPQHF	TGTGCCAGTAGCCAAGAGGGCCGGAATCAGCCCCAGCATTTT
TRBV14	NA	TRBJ2-7	NA	CASRPNDGSAYEQYF	TGTGCCAGCAGGCCAAATGACGGGTCGGCCTACGAGCAGTACTTC